There are a few counts of the clone carrying this TCR beta chain. What it recognizes is unknown. The V gene end was trimmed by 1 base and the J gene end by 0 bases; junction bases not matched to a gene: 18. The CDR3 contains 20 residues. In germline, CDR1 is SEHNR, CDR2 FQNEAQ (reference sequence). TCRdb recomputed calls from the multiplex PCR reads with MiXCR, one row per CDR3 protein. The data contain 200,000 or so distinct CDR3 sequences, 30% to 40% of them seen just once; the ten biggest clones take up 4.3%. The lymph nodes were axillary draining lymph nodes from breast cancer patients. This specimen belongs to a study of breast tumors, draining lymph nodes, adjacent tissues. Study-wide points: Data only fit, rather than demonstrated, lymph node origin of most tumor T cells. Tumor and nontumor repertoires were significantly more similar in luminal-like than in basal-like breast cancer. Compared with lymph nodes, tumors were less diverse; compared with nontumor tissue, more.

This clonotype was sampled from a female donor with breast cancer. Some clones in this sample may be carry-over from other donors' samples. The chain carries TRBV7-9 and TRBJ2-7; 7 nucleotides align to TRBD1. The material sequenced was axillary lymph node tissue. The CDR3 nucleotides are TGTGCCAGCAGCTTAGGGTACTTGGGACAGCCCAAAATACTCTCCTACGAGCAGTACTTC. Residues: CASSLGYLGQPKILSYEQYF.